Presented here are 21 T cell receptor beta chains from one specimen sequenced in a study of T cell changes during pregnancy in multiple sclerosis. Some clones are missing from TCRdb's copy, which holds only in-frame ones; the method was immunoSEQ multiplex PCR. The data hold tens of thousands of clones, with approximately 95% observed a single time. This specimen consisted of peripheral blood, obtained in the first trimester of pregnancy. These receptors all come from a female donor with multiple sclerosis, enrolled in a pregnancy study.

The J gene is TRBJ2-7, the V gene TRBV20-1, with D possibly TRBD1 on 6 matching bases. The CDR3 contains 10 residues. Per the germline V gene, CDR1 is DFQATT and CDR2 is SNEGSKA (reference sequence). V shed 5 bases and J shed 4 bases, with 6 bases lying between them. Here the CDR3 reads CSAGTYEQYF. CDR3 in DNA: TGCAGTGCTGGGACATACGAGCAGTACTTC.

The chain is built from TRBV7-9 and TRBJ2-5, with 13 bases lining up with TRBD2. With 4 bases clipped from V and 5 bases from J, the junction kept 7 bases outside the gene matches. Germline V lookup: CDR1 SEHNR, CDR2 FQNEAQ (reference sequence). This CDR3 contains 16 residues. The CDR3 loop is CASSSSTSGRFETQYF. The CDR3 nucleotides read TGTGCCAGCAGCTCCTCGACTAGCGGGAGGTTCGAGACCCAGTACTTC. Supplemented by reference TRBV7-9 and TRBJ2-5, the full variable domain reads DTGVSQNPRHKITKRGQNVTFRCDPISEHNRLYWYRQTLGQGPEFLTYFQNEAQLEKSRLLSDRFSAERPKGSFSTLEIQRTEQGDSAMYLCASSSSTSGRFETQYFGPGTRLLVL.

The chain carries TRBV19 and TRBJ2-1; weak D call: TRBD2 (5 bases). The germline V and J ends were trimmed by 5 bases and 4 bases, with 18 bases remaining between them. Germline CDR1 is LNHDA and CDR2 is SQIVND (reference sequence). CDR3 length: 16 residues. CDR3 in DNA: TGTGCCAGTAGTGTCCGGAGGCAGCGCTTATACAATGAGCAGTTCTTC. Protein: CASSVRRQRLYNEQFF.

The rearrangement uses TRBV5-1 and TRBJ1-4, with 10 bases lining up with TRBD1. This CDR3 region has 14 residues. The V segment lost 3 bases and the J segment 6 bases; nucleotides outside the gene matches: 2. From germline, CDR1 is SGHRS and CDR2 YFSETQ. CDR3 sequence reads: CASSSGQGDEKLFF. CDR3 coding DNA: TGCGCCAGCAGCTCCGGACAGGGGGATGAAAAACTGTTTTTT.

This clone was seen a handful of times. The genes are TRBV20-1 and TRBJ1-1; no clear D. CDR3 length: 11 residues. V lost 2 bases and J 5 bases, leaving 6 bases between the germline ends. Germline values: CDR1 DFQATT, CDR2 SNEGSKA (reference sequence). CDR3 DNA: TGCAGTGCTAGATGGAGTACTGAAGCTTTCTTT. Translation: CSARWSTEAFF.

The rearrangement uses TRBV19 and TRBJ1-2; 7 bases match TRBD1. V lost 8 bases, J lost 1 base, and 10 bases stayed unmatched. The CDR3 has 15 amino acids. CDR1 and CDR2 from the germline V gene are LNHDA and SQIVND (reference sequence). The DNA for the CDR3 is TGTGCCAGTGACCATTCCGGGACAGTTAACTATGGCTACACCTTC. Protein product: CASDHSGTVNYGYTF.

This clone was counted between two and nine times. The chain joins TRBV19 to TRBJ1-4; 7 nucleotides line up with TRBD1. The length of the CDR3 is 14 residues. V was pared by 6 bases and J by 6 bases, with 7 bases of the junction left unmatched. Germline V gene sequence: CDR1 LNHDA, CDR2 SQIVND (reference sequence). The chain's CDR3 is CASRFGQDHEKLFF. The DNA of the CDR3 is TGTGCCAGTAGATTCGGACAGGATCATGAAAAACTGTTTTTT.

The chain couples TRBV10-3 to TRBJ2-5; TRBD1 matches 9 bases. The CDR3 covers 15 residues. V was clipped by 3 bases and J by 2 bases; unmatched bases: 4. CDR1 and CDR2 (germline): ENHRY, SYGVKD. The CDR3 sequence: CAISDVGQGQETQYF. CDR3 DNA: TGTGCCATCAGTGACGTGGGACAGGGACAAGAGACCCAGTACTTC.

The V and J genes are TRBV28 and TRBJ1-1; D perhaps matches TRBD1 (5 bases). From germline, CDR1 is MDHEN and CDR2 SYDVKM. V was trimmed by 6 bases and J by 5 bases, leaving 19 bases between them. This CDR3 comprises 15 residues. DNA of the CDR3: TGTGCCAGCAGACCCGTCACAGGTGCGACGACTGAAGCTTTCTTT. Its translation is CASRPVTGATTEAFF. Drawing the rest from reference TRBV28 and TRBJ1-1, the complete variable domain is DVKVTQSSRYLVKRTGEKVFLECVQDMDHENMFWYRQDPGLGLRLIYFSYDVKMKEKGDIPEGYSVSREKKERFSLILESASTNQTSMYLCASRPVTGATTEAFFGQGTRLTVV.

The gene calls are TRBV9 and TRBJ1-4; D is undetermined. The germline CDR1 and CDR2 sequences are SGDLS and YYNGEE. V was cut by 0 bases and J by 10 bases, with 10 bases left in between. CDR3 size: 13 residues. The CDR3 DNA sequence: TGTGCCAGCAGCGTAGTAGAGGGAGGAAAACTGTTTTTT. Its protein is CASSVVEGGKLFF.

In its sample, this clone was seen once. The chain couples TRBV7-9 to TRBJ1-6; tentative D call: TRBD1 (6 bases). Trimming pared 5 bases from V and 7 bases from J, leaving 12 bases between. Per the germline V gene, CDR1 is SEHNR and CDR2 is FQNEAQ (reference sequence). CDR3 length equals 14 residues. CDR3 in amino acids: CASSAKGQNSPLHF. CDR3 DNA sequence: TGTGCCAGCAGCGCAAAGGGACAAAATTCACCCCTCCACTTT.

V is TRBV7-9 and J is TRBJ1-1; 11 bases align to TRBD1. Per germline, CDR1 SEHNR and CDR2 FQNEAQ (reference sequence). The CDR3 consists of 16 residues. V gave up 4 bases and J gave up 4 bases; unmatched junction bases: 8. The chain's CDR3 is CASSSPGQGDSTEAFF. The CDR3 DNA reads TGTGCCAGCAGCTCACCGGGACAGGGGGATTCCACTGAAGCTTTCTTT.

V usage is TRBV27 and J usage is TRBJ1-1; D may be TRBD1 (5 bases). V shed 3 bases and J shed 4 bases, with 15 bases lying between them. Germline V CDR1 and CDR2: MNHEY, SMNVEV (reference sequence). The length of the CDR3 is 15 residues. The CDR3, as DNA: TGTGCCAGCAGTTTCCTCTCTCACCAGGGCACTGAAGCTTTCTTT. It encodes CASSFLSHQGTEAFF.

V gene TRBV5-5 combines with J gene TRBJ2-5; 10 bases fit TRBD2. Trimming cost V 2 bases and J 3 bases; bases outside gene matches: 4. The CDR3 is 15 residues long. CDR1 is SGHKS and CDR2 is YYEKEE in the germline V gene (reference sequence). CDR3 DNA: TGTGCCAGCAGCTTCGGTCTAGCGGGAGAAGAGACCCAGTACTTC. Translation gives CASSFGLAGEETQYF. Filled out from reference TRBV5-5 and TRBJ2-5, the complete variable domain reads DAGVTQSPTHLIKTRGQQVTLRCSPISGHKSVSWYQQVLGQGPQFIFQYYEKEERGRGNFPDRFSARQFPNYSSELNVNALLLGDSALYLCASSFGLAGEETQYFGPGTRLLVL.

This clone was counted between two and nine times. The rearrangement links TRBV6-4 to TRBJ2-5, with D possibly TRBD2 on 5 matching bases. V shed 0 bases and J shed 8 bases, with 10 bases lying between them. Germline CDR1 MRHNA, CDR2 SNTAGT. The CDR3 is 13 amino acids. CDR3 in DNA: TGTGCCAGCAGTGACTCCCGTGGGAGTACCCAGTACTTC. As protein: CASSDSRGSTQYF.

This chain uses TRBV27 with TRBJ2-7; the D gene is possibly TRBD1 (6 bases). Germline V gene sequence: CDR1 MNHEY, CDR2 SMNVEV (reference sequence). CDR3 length: 12 residues. The V end was cut by 7 bases, the J end by 0 bases, with 7 bases between. The CDR3 loop reads CASTDSSYEQYF. CDR3 sequence (DNA): TGTGCCAGCACGGACAGCTCCTACGAGCAGTACTTC.

The genes are TRBV6-4 and TRBJ2-5; 10 nucleotides line up with TRBD2. This CDR3 has 13 amino acids. Trimming took 7 bases from V and 9 from J; bases not matched to a gene: 8. Germline CDR1 and CDR2: MRHNA and SNTAGT. CDR3 region: CASTLAGDGAQYF. As DNA, the CDR3 is TGTGCCAGCACGCTAGCGGGAGACGGGGCCCAGTACTTC.

The chain joins TRBV5-1 to TRBJ2-7; D is unresolved. The germline V gene encodes CDR1 SGHRS and CDR2 YFSETQ. The CDR3 consists of 13 residues. Trimming removed 0 bases from V and 2 bases from J, with 6 bases in between. CDR3 sequence reads: CASSLDQTYEQYF. The CDR3 DNA reads as TGCGCCAGCAGCTTGGACCAGACCTACGAGCAGTACTTC.

This sequence joins TRBV7-3 and TRBJ2-1; D remains ambiguous. CDR1 SGHTA and CDR2 FQGTGA come from the germline V gene. There are 12 residues in the CDR3. V gave up 2 bases and J gave up 8 bases, with 7 bases separating them. The CDR3 spells CASSLSTDEQFF. In DNA form, the CDR3 reads TGTGCCAGCAGCTTATCAACGGATGAGCAGTTCTTC.

The CDR3 protein is CASSQDPGTSGGVNTGELFF. The CDR3 DNA reads as TGTGCCAGCAGCCAGGATCCCGGGACTAGCGGGGGAGTAAACACCGGGGAGCTGTTTTTT. The chain links TRBV4-2 to TRBJ2-2; 14 bases are a match to TRBD2. CDR3 length: 20 residues. Germline CDR1 reads LGHNA; CDR2 reads YNFKEQ. V lost 3 bases, J lost 2 bases, and 11 bases stayed unmatched.

This clone was counted a single time. The rearrangement links TRBV27 to TRBJ2-3; 7 positions agree with TRBD2. Germline V lookup: CDR1 MNHEY, CDR2 SMNVEV (reference sequence). CDR3 length: 16 residues. With 5 bases clipped from V and 2 bases from J, the junction kept 10 bases outside the gene matches. CDR3: CASSAEAGRVTDTQYF. DNA for the CDR3: TGTGCCAGCAGTGCCGAAGCGGGAAGGGTCACAGATACGCAGTATTTT.